Here is one T cell receptor beta chain with its context. Time point of the sample: persistent/refractory GD, antithyroid drugs over 5 years with positive TRAb. Generation of the TCR library employed RNA extracted from PBMCs. This specimen comes from a study of regulatory T cells in long-lasting Graves disease. Study information: With positive TSH receptor antibodies and over 5 years of antithyroid drugs, Graves' disease was considered persistent.

The CDR3 covers 15 residues. Germline CDR1 and CDR2: DFQATT and SNEGSKA (reference sequence). The junction had 7 bases not matched to a gene; V was cut back by 0 bases and J by 3 bases. With iRepertoire HTBI primers and Arm-PCR of CDR3 regions, TCR beta libraries were built. MiXCR, applied by TCRdb to the multiplex PCR reads, yields one record per CDR3 protein. Counted here are 650,000 to 850,000 distinct CDR3 sequences, around 30% occurring once; the ten biggest clones make up about two fifths. The chain combines TRBV20-1 with TRBJ2-7, with TRBD1 matching over 8 bases. This sequence was found in a female donor with Graves disease. This specimen consisted of peripheral blood mononuclear cells (PBMCs), obtained when the disease was refractory, from a patient treated with antithyroid drugs. CDR3 amino acids: CSARDRQGAYYEQYF. The CDR3 DNA reads TGCAGTGCTAGAGATCGGCAGGGGGCTTACTACGAGCAGTACTTC.